A single sample gave rise to the 8 T cell receptor beta chains below, sequenced in a study of CD8 T cells in ankylosing spondylitis. TCRdb used MiXCR to reprocess the 5' RACE reads, holding one entry per CDR3 protein. The data show roughly 180,000 distinct CDR3 sequences, 9.8% seen once. What was sequenced was blood, either unsorted or a sorted T cell fraction (not recorded which). The receptors were sampled from a female donor with ankylosing spondylitis or in good health (not recorded which).

This clonotype was found a few times. The genes are TRBV7-3 and TRBJ2-3; no firm D call. The CDR3 totals 14 residues. V was trimmed by 1 base and J by 2 bases, leaving 7 bases between them. Germline assignment: CDR1 SGHTA and CDR2 FQGTGA. CDR3 sequence: CASSLMGYTDTQYF. CDR3 in DNA: TGTGCCAGCAGCTTAATGGGCTACACAGATACGCAGTATTTT.

This clonotype was detected only once. The V and J genes are TRBV6-5 and TRBJ2-2; D remains ambiguous. Trimming took 0 bases from V and 2 from J, leaving 10 bases between them. Germline values: CDR1 MNHEY, CDR2 SVGAGI. CDR3 length: 16 amino acids. CDR3 in DNA: TGTGCCAGCAGTTACTCTACATCAGATAACACCGGGGAGCTGTTTTTT. Its protein is CASSYSTSDNTGELFF.

This clonotype was counted many times. An end of the junction does not agree with germline; a read error may underlie this. CDR3 DNA sequence: TGTGCCAGCAGCTTATCCGCGACTAGCCCATATTTC. This gives the protein CASSLSATSPYF. The chain recombines TRBV7-9 with TRBJ2-1, with TRBD2 matching over 7 bases. The V gene's germline CDR1 is SEHNR and CDR2 FQNEAQ (reference sequence). The CDR3 totals 12 residues.

The chain uses TRBV6-6 and TRBJ2-1, with D possibly TRBD1 on 6 matching bases. The CDR3 runs to 13 residues. V gave up 6 bases and J gave up 6 bases, with 12 bases separating them. Germline V gene lookup returns CDR1 MNHNY and CDR2 SVGAGI (reference sequence). CDR3 DNA sequence: TGTGCCAGCAGCCCACAGGGTGGCAATGAGCAGTTCTTC. Protein product: CASSPQGGNEQFF.

This clonotype appeared many times. The chain links TRBV12-3 or TRBV12-4 to TRBJ2-1; 9 bases fit TRBD2. The V and J ends lost 3 bases and 10 bases, in that order; junction bases with no gene match: 7. The CDR3 loop spans 14 amino acids. The CDR3 bases are TGTGCCAGCAGTTTGGGCGGGAGGGCGAGGGAGCAGTTCTTC. Its protein product is CASSLGGRAREQFF.

This clonotype has a count of ten or more. The CDR3 sequence is CASSAGGHEQYF. CDR3 coding DNA: TGTGCCAGCAGCGCGGGGGGCCACGAGCAGTACTTC. This chain joins TRBV9 and TRBJ2-7, with a possible D match to TRBD2 (7 bases). Germline-derived CDR1 and CDR2 are SGDLS and YYNGEE. Trimming left V 3 bases short and J 5 bases short, with 9 bases between. This CDR3 is built from 12 residues.

V gene TRBV3-1 combines with J gene TRBJ2-2; D not resolved. Germline CDR1 reads LGHDT; CDR2 reads YNNKEL (reference sequence). CDR3 length: 15 residues. V dropped 10 bases and J dropped 4 bases, with 19 bases sitting between them. The CDR3 sequence: CATCLRARSTGELFF. CDR3 bases: TGTGCCACCTGTCTTCGGGCGAGAAGCACCGGGGAGCTGTTTTTT.

At least ten counts were recorded for this clonotype. CDR3 amino acids: CASSEWGSTDTQYF. In DNA form, the CDR3 reads TGTGCCAGCAGTGAATGGGGTAGCACAGATACGCAGTATTTT. V is TRBV25-1 and J is TRBJ2-3; D not certain. The V gene lost 1 base and the J gene lost 0 bases, with 5 bases spanning the gap. From germline, CDR1 is MGHDK and CDR2 SYGVNS. This CDR3 is 14 amino acids long.